This is a list of T cell receptor beta chains from one sample in a study of blood T cell repertoires in COVID-19. Sequencing was performed with immunoSEQ multiplex PCR; in TCRdb, only in-frame clones are kept and a portion is missing. The table has hundreds of thousands of clones, 85% seen once. Sequencing was done on a sample of PBMCs or T cells enriched from blood (not recorded which). The receptor set was obtained from a woman in her twenties or thirties who had been exposed to COVID-19. CDR3s include the opening cysteine and the closing phenylalanine or tryptophan. D genes are given only for firm matches. Size tells how often a clone was seen (once, few, many) or the class of an expanded clone, and some rows leave it out.

TGTGCCAGCAGCCAATTTGCAACTAATGAAAAACTGTTTTTT | CASSQFATNEKLFF | TRBJ1-4 | NA | TRBV7-2 | NA
TGTGCCAGCAGTTTAGCGGTGGCAGTTCCCATGTCAGATACGCAGTATTTT | CASSLAVAVPMSDTQYF | TRBJ2-3 | NA | TRBV27 | NA
TGTGCCAGCTCAAGCCGACAGGGGGTCGCTGAAAAACTGTTTTTT | CASSSRQGVAEKLFF | TRBJ1-4 | TRBD1 | TRBV18 | many
TGTGCCAGCAGCCTTGAGGGTGGACGGAACACCGCTCGCTACGAGCAGTACTTC | CASSLEGGRNTARYEQYF | TRBJ2-7 | NA | TRBV4-2 | NA
TGTGCCATCAGGAGGGACAGATCTTCCTATGGCTACACCTTC | CAIRRDRSSYGYTF | TRBJ1-2 | TRBD1 | TRBV10-3 | NA
TGTGCCAGCAGCCAAGATCTAACGAGGTATGGCTACACCTTC | CASSQDLTRYGYTF | TRBJ1-2 | NA | TRBV3-1/TRBV3-2 | once
TGTGCCTGGAGTGTACCCCTCCTATTACAGGGGCACGAGCAGTACTTC | CAWSVPLLLQGHEQYF | TRBJ2-7 | TRBD1 | TRBV30 | NA
TGTGCCAGCAGTTACTCACGGGGGTCCTACAATGAGCAGTTCTTC | CASSYSRGSYNEQFF | TRBJ2-1 | NA | TRBV6-5 | NA
TGTGCCAGCAGCCTATTAACTCGGAACACTGAAGCTTTCTTT | CASSLLTRNTEAFF | TRBJ1-1 | NA | TRBV14 | NA
TGTGCCAGTAGTAACCGGGACAGTGCAACTAATGAAAAACTGTTTTTT | CASSNRDSATNEKLFF | TRBJ1-4 | TRBD1 | TRBV19 | NA
TGTGCCAGTAGTATAGGCAGGGGTCAGCCCCAGCATTTT | CASSIGRGQPQHF | TRBJ1-5 | NA | TRBV19 | NA
TGTGCCAGCAGTGTCGCTAGCGGGAGTTATGTTGGTGAGCAGTTCTTC | CASSVASGSYVGEQFF | TRBJ2-1 | TRBD2 | TRBV27 | once
TGTGCCAGCAGTTTCGACAGGGACAGAACTGAAGCTTTCTTT | CASSFDRDRTEAFF | TRBJ1-1 | TRBD1 | TRBV27 | NA
TGCGCCAGCAGCCAGCTAGATCTTATGATCTATGGGGAGCAGTACTTC | CASSQLDLMIYGEQYF | TRBJ2-7 | NA | TRBV4-1 | many
TGTGCCAGCACCCAGGGGGACAGGGTGTACTATGGCTACACCTTC | CASTQGDRVYYGYTF | TRBJ1-2 | TRBD1 | TRBV6-5 | NA
TGTGCCAGCAGTTTTCTGACAGGGAATCAGCCCCAGCATTTT | CASSFLTGNQPQHF | TRBJ1-5 | TRBD1 | TRBV27 | once
TGTGCCAGCGGAAGGACTAGCGGGTACGAGCAGTACTTC | CASGRTSGYEQYF | TRBJ2-7 | TRBD2 | TRBV6-5 | NA